The source of this T cell receptor (beta chain) is a study of Tregs in tolerant kidney transplant recipients. The V gene's germline CDR1 is SEHNR and CDR2 FQNEAQ (reference sequence). Between the trimmed V and J ends, which lost 3 bases and 5 bases, there was a span of 7 bases. The CDR3 sequence is 13 residues long. Clones were read by immunoSEQ multiplex PCR, and TCRdb kept only the in-frame ones, dropping some. Of roughly 70,000 clones in the sample, around 84% were seen once. This chain connects TRBV7-9 to TRBJ1-4; weak D call: TRBD1 (5 bases). This clonotype originated in a human donor in good health. Material for sequencing was CD4+ T cells from blood. Written as DNA, the CDR3 is TGTGCCAGCAGCTTTGGGGGAAATGAAAAACTGTTTTTT. This encodes CASSFGGNEKLFF.